The following is a T cell receptor (beta chain) sequence with its context. Its antigen is unidentified. This entry belongs to a study of a mutant IDH1 vaccine in newly diagnosed glioma. The germline V gene encodes CDR1 GTSNPN and CDR2 SVGIG (reference sequence). With V trimmed by 0 bases and J by 4 bases, 5 bases remained unmatched. The CDR3 consists of 15 residues. Here immunoSEQ multiplex PCR was the method, and the copy in TCRdb shows in-frame clones only, minus some. The data contain tens of thousands of clones, roughly nine tenths of them singletons. Stated time point: week 5, during vaccination. The study gave 300 ug of mutant IDH1 20-mer peptide per vaccine dose, with topical imiquimod.

The sequence was collected from a woman aged 45-59 years with glioma. The starting material was PBMCs, obtained from a glioma patient whose treatment included an IDH1 peptide vaccine. V is TRBV30 and J is TRBJ2-7; 11 bases map to TRBD2. As DNA, the CDR3 is TGTGCCTGGAGTGTACTAGCGGGAGTTCGGTACGAGCAGTACTTC. Translation gives CAWSVLAGVRYEQYF. The full variable domain, in which reference TRBV30 and TRBJ2-7 provide the parts outside the CDR3, is SQTIHQWPATLVQPVGSPLSLECTVEGTSNPNLYWYRQAAGRGLQLLFYSVGIGQISSEVPQNLSASRPQDRQFILSSKKLLLSDSGFYLCAWSVLAGVRYEQYFGPGTRLTVT.